This T cell receptor (beta chain) was captured by sequencing in a study of breast tumors, draining lymph nodes, adjacent tissues. Study results and caveats: Luminal-like breast cancer showed significantly greater tumor-nontumor repertoire similarity than basal-like breast cancer did. Tumor T cell lymph node origin was a supported hypothesis, not proven. Tumor repertoires ranked between lymph nodes and nontumor tissue in diversity, with V and J gene preferences. The data were judged consistent with most tumor T cells coming from lymph node and expanding in tumor.

TCRdb itself ran the multiplex PCR reads through MiXCR, one entry per CDR3 protein. Found here are hundreds of thousands of distinct CDR3 sequences, roughly 32% of them singletons; the top ten hold 1.1% to 1.5%. Note on this clonotype: Its antigen is still unknown.

Breast cancer patients provided tissue from their axillary draining lymph nodes. The V gene's germline CDR1 is LGHDT and CDR2 YNNKEL (reference sequence). V lost 4 bases to trimming and J lost 8 bases, with 16 bases between them. The CDR3 is 14 amino acids. The chain joins TRBV3-1 to TRBJ2-3; unclear D gene. The clonotype comes from a female donor with breast cancer. Some clones in this sample may be carry-over from other donors' samples. The sample taken for sequencing was axillary lymph node tissue. The CDR3 bases are TGTGCCAGCAGCCTCAGGACCGGGTGGGCTACGCAGTATTTT. Amino acid sequence: CASSLRTGWATQYF.